The 5 T cell receptor beta chains listed next were all sequenced from one sample in a study of blood T cell repertoires in COVID-19. The repertoire was sequenced with immunoSEQ multiplex PCR; TCRdb's copy has only in-frame clones and lacks some. The sample has approximately 70,000 clones; roughly 83% are singletons. Sample: peripheral blood. These TCRs come from an elderly man with active or convalescent COVID-19.

This clone was counted only a few times. The rearrangement links TRBV30 to TRBJ1-2; no reliable D call. Germline V gives CDR1 GTSNPN, CDR2 SVGIG (reference sequence). CDR3 length: 15 residues. Trimming shortened V by 0 bases and J by 0 bases, and 11 bases separated the two germline ends. Here the CDR3 DNA reads TGTGCCTGGAGTGTGAGGCGGAGCACTAACTATGGCTACACCTTC. It encodes CAWSVRRSTNYGYTF.

The V and J genes are TRBV7-2 and TRBJ2-3; 9 bases match TRBD2. Germline trimming cut 4 bases from V and 4 bases from J; bases unmatched to any gene: 15. Germline CDR1 SGHTA, CDR2 FQGNSA. The CDR3 is 18 residues long. The DNA of the CDR3 is TGTGCCAGCAGCTGGCGAGTGTCAGGCGGGGGGGCCGCAGATACGCAGTATTTT. This gives the protein CASSWRVSGGGAADTQYF. The full variable domain, its missing parts supplied by reference TRBV7-2 and TRBJ2-3, is GAGVSQSPSNKVTEKGKDVELRCDPISGHTALYWYRQSLGQGLEFLIYFQGNSAPDKSGLPSDRFSAERTGGSVSTLTIQRTQQEDSAVYLCASSWRVSGGGAADTQYFGPGTRLTVL.

The chain couples TRBV6-2 or TRBV6-3 to TRBJ2-3, with 9 bases identical to TRBD2. Germline values: CDR1 MNHEY, CDR2 SVGEGT. The CDR3 has 17 amino acids. The junction had 10 bases not matched to a gene; V was cut back by 5 bases and J by 1 base. The DNA of the CDR3 is TGTGCCAGCAGTGTCATGACTAGCGGACTCCGCACAGATACGCAGTATTTT. Protein product: CASSVMTSGLRTDTQYF.

V gene TRBV12-3 or TRBV12-4 combines with J gene TRBJ2-1, with D perhaps matching TRBD2 (5 bases). Trimming took 7 bases from V and 8 from J, leaving 12 bases between them. CDR3 length: 12 amino acids. This CDR3 reads CASTPRGDEQFF. DNA for the CDR3: TGTGCCAGCACCCCTCGGGGTGATGAGCAGTTCTTC.

The chain couples TRBV6-5 to TRBJ1-2; D is possibly TRBD1 (6 bases). V shed 5 bases and J shed 0 bases, with 13 bases lying between them. CDR3 length: 15 amino acids. Germline lookup yields CDR1 MNHEY and CDR2 SVGAGI. This CDR3 reads CASSINRVANYGYTF. The CDR3 coding sequence is TGTGCCAGCAGTATTAACAGGGTTGCTAACTATGGCTACACCTTC.